These 8 T cell receptor beta chains originate from one sample sequenced in a study of blood T cell repertoires in COVID-19 (TCRdb year 2020). The library was obtained by the immunoSEQ multiplex PCR assay. What TCRdb holds here is the immuneACCESS table cut down to in-frame rearrangements. Part of the clones is not present; checked against another copy, under half of the missing clones reflect an unresolved V gene, and the others are unexplained. Across this sample there are roughly 250,000 clones, with roughly 91% seen only once. The ten largest clones capture under 3% of the sample. The specimen sequenced was PBMCs or T cells enriched from blood (not recorded which). These receptor sequences come from a woman aged 35 to 49 with acute COVID-19.

V and J are TRBV6-6 and TRBJ2-2, with 9 bases fitting TRBD1. The CDR3 is made up of 16 amino acids. After removal of 5 bases from V and 5 bases from J, the junction contained 9 bases not matched to a gene. CDR1 MNHNY and CDR2 SVGAGI come from the germline V gene (reference sequence). CDR3 DNA: TGTGCCAGCAGTCATCAGGACAGGGGCGAGACCGGGGAGCTGTTTTTT. The encoded protein is CASSHQDRGETGELFF.

The rearrangement links TRBV20-1 to TRBJ1-1; 8 nucleotides line up with TRBD1. Germline assignment: CDR1 DFQATT and CDR2 SNEGSKA (reference sequence). V shed 3 bases, J shed 6 bases, and the junction held 6 bases outside the gene matches. This CDR3 contains 13 residues. DNA for the CDR3: TGCAGTGCTAGTTCAGGGGGCACCCCTGAAGCTTTCTTT. Its protein product is CSASSGGTPEAFF.

The chain joins TRBV2 to TRBJ1-4; weak D call: TRBD1 (5 bases). Trimming took off 8 bases at V and 1 base at J, with 14 bases between the two ends. The CDR3 extends over 15 amino acids. Germline CDR1 and CDR2: SNHLY and FYNNEI. The CDR3 loop reads CASQPLGGTNEKLFF. CDR3 DNA: TGTGCCAGCCAACCGCTGGGGGGAACTAATGAAAAACTGTTTTTT.

This clone was observed a single time. The chain has TRBV28 and TRBJ2-1, with 7 bases aligning to TRBD1. The CDR3 runs 14 residues. Trimming cost V 6 bases and J 7 bases; bases outside gene matches: 9. Germline V CDR1 and CDR2: MDHEN, SYDVKM. Here the CDR3 DNA reads TGTGCCAGCAGCCCCGGGACAGTAGAAAATGAGCAGTTCTTC. Translated, it gives CASSPGTVENEQFF.

The chain carries TRBV6-5 and TRBJ2-2; TRBD1 might be the D (5 bases). Trimming stripped 3 bases from V and 6 bases from J, with 11 bases between. CDR1 and CDR2 (germline): MNHEY, SVGAGI. The CDR3 is 14 amino acids. The CDR3 is CASSYSGFPGELFF. The CDR3 DNA is TGTGCCAGCAGTTATTCAGGGTTTCCCGGGGAGCTGTTTTTT.

The chain has TRBV19 and TRBJ2-1; 7 positions match TRBD2. The CDR3 consists of 17 residues. Germline V gene data show CDR1 as LNHDA and CDR2 as SQIVND (reference sequence). Trimming cost V 5 bases and J 4 bases; bases outside gene matches: 14. The CDR3 DNA is TGTGCCAGTAGTCCAGCTCAGGGCCGGGGGGAATACAATGAGCAGTTCTTC. Protein: CASSPAQGRGEYNEQFF.

J is TRBJ1-4 and V is TRBV28; 8 bases fit TRBD1. CDR3 length: 12 amino acids. Looked up from germline, CDR1 is MDHEN and CDR2 is SYDVKM. V trimming: 5 bases; J trimming: 10 bases; junction bases outside the gene matches: 3. The CDR3 DNA sequence: TGTGCCAGCAGTGGCAGGGGGCTAAAACTGTTTTTT. Its translation: CASSGRGLKLFF.

This clone was detected a few times. This rearrangement joins TRBV4-2 to TRBJ2-3; 7 nucleotides align to TRBD1. There are 17 residues in the CDR3. J gave up 2 bases and V 4 bases, and 12 bases lay outside the gene matches. Germline CDR1 is LGHNA and CDR2 is YNFKEQ. The CDR3 nucleotides are TGTGCCAGCAGCCTCTACCATTCCGGGACAGACACAGATACGCAGTATTTT. Residues: CASSLYHSGTDTDTQYF.